These T cell receptor beta chains were read from a single sample in a study of blood T cell repertoires in COVID-19. Clones were sequenced by immunoSEQ multiplex PCR, and TCRdb holds only the in-frame ones, with some missing. The sample shows more than 200,000 clones, about 88% of them seen only once. The sequenced sample consisted of peripheral blood. All receptors derive from a man aged 30 to 45 with active or convalescent COVID-19. Each CDR3 is given without its conserved first and last residue. A D gene is named only where the DNA matches it firmly.

j_call cdr3_length d_call v_call cdr3_aa
TRBJ2-3 17 TRBD2 TRBV7-2 ASSLLLGLAGPSTDTQY
TRBJ1-3 17 . TRBV4-3 ASSQDHVLGRYSGNTIY
TRBJ2-1 13 TRBD2 TRBV4-2 ASKGRGGPSDEQF
TRBJ1-2 15 TRBD1 TRBV4-1 ASSQDSWDRGRYGYT
TRBJ1-3 16 TRBD1 TRBV5-4 ASSRDREMRSSGNTIY
TRBJ2-7 12 . TRBV2 ASDKSRDSYEQY
TRBJ2-2 16 TRBD1 TRBV19 ASSPPTRQGGNTGELF
TRBJ1-4 14 . TRBV2 ASSGARGASYEKLF
TRBJ1-1 11 . TRBV12-3/TRBV12-4 ASSQSTGTEAF
TRBJ1-2 11 . TRBV19 ARCGRAYYGYT
TRBJ1-1 11 . TRBV7-9 ASSPAGDTEAF
TRBJ2-5 13 TRBD1 TRBV19 ASSDDRAGSQTQY
TRBJ2-5 11 . TRBV29-1 SVHVVGLETQY
TRBJ2-1 14 . TRBV4-3 ASSQGSQSSYNEQF
TRBJ2-7 12 TRBD1 TRBV29-1 SVRGQGIFDEQY
TRBJ2-3 13 . TRBV7-6 ASSGGLGSTDTQY
TRBJ1-1 13 . TRBV19 ASSIVSTGNTEAF
TRBJ2-2 17 . TRBV4-2 ASSPRRGGGLANTGELF
TRBJ2-5 16 TRBD1 TRBV4-1 ASSQVLVGQGGGETQY
TRBJ1-5 13 TRBD1 TRBV5-8 ASSLGQGVNQPQH
TRBJ2-3 9 . TRBV7-8 ASSFYNTQY
TRBJ1-2 11 . TRBV7-8 ASSSAYSYGYT
TRBJ2-3 14 TRBD2 TRBV11-3 ASSLAPGGTTDTQY
TRBJ1-4 14 . TRBV15 ATSRGGHPSQGKLF
TRBJ1-2 13 . TRBV6-6 ASTLRGGGKKGYT
TRBJ2-5 13 TRBD2 TRBV3-1/TRBV3-2 ASSQIKRGQETQY
TRBJ2-5 11 TRBD1 TRBV25-1 ASRDRPQETQY
TRBJ2-7 13 TRBD2 TRBV10-2 ASSESRLAGYEQY
TRBJ1-2 13 . TRBV7-2 ASSLAAGGPYGYT
TRBJ1-1 10 . TRBV3-1/TRBV3-2 ASSQVGTQAF
TRBJ1-5 12 TRBD1 TRBV5-6 ASSFSGGVQPQH
TRBJ1-2 13 . TRBV6-1 ASSRVQGDGYGYT
TRBJ1-4 11 . TRBV19 ASSSGSNEKLF
TRBJ2-2 16 . TRBV18 ASSPLQWGPGSTGELF
TRBJ2-2 11 . TRBV7-3 ASSEQSTGELF
TRBJ1-3 13 . TRBV4-3 ASSQDKGTGNTIY
TRBJ2-7 16 TRBD1 TRBV6-2/TRBV6-3 ASTPGTANEFEWYEQY
TRBJ2-2 12 . TRBV5-1 ASSFSGGTGELF
TRBJ2-1 11 . TRBV30 AWSVDNYNEQF
TRBJ2-7 11 . TRBV18 ASSPPGGYEQY
TRBJ1-2 13 . TRBV9 ASSPNDRLNYGYT
TRBJ1-5 10 TRBD1 TRBV19 ARTGINQPQH
TRBJ1-1 12 . TRBV6-5 ASSYSGGSTEAF
TRBJ2-4 12 TRBD2 TRBV5-1 ASSSGLALNIQY